This record concerns one T cell receptor (beta chain) sequence. Its antigen is as yet unknown. The data are from a study of CD8+CD57+ T cells in acquired aplastic anemia. The overall study: CD4+ and CD8+ cells, once sorted, gave DNA averaging about 3 ug.

Notes on the study in general: The same twenty-nine CD8+ CDR3 sequences occurred in patients and in controls.

Genomic DNA provided the template from which TCR beta VDJ and CDR3 profiles were obtained. TCRdb processed the reads anew with MiXCR; each CDR3 protein has one entry. The sample includes some 170,000 distinct CDR3 sequences, more than 45% of them seen just once. Germline loops: CDR1 SNHLY, CDR2 FYNNEI. The CDR3 length is 15 residues. The V segment lost 6 bases and the J segment 8 bases; nucleotides outside the gene matches: 6. Flow cytometry had shown expanded CD8+CD57+ cells in the patients chosen for sequencing. The V gene is TRBV2, the J gene TRBJ2-1; 14 nucleotides agree with TRBD2. The sequencing sample was made of sorted CD4+, CD8+, or CD8+CD57+ T cells (not recorded which) from PBMCs. This sequence originates from a human donor with aplastic anemia. The CDR3, as DNA: TGTGCCAGCAGCGGGACTAGCGGGAGCATCGATGAGCAGTTCTTC. Translating it yields CASSGTSGSIDEQFF.